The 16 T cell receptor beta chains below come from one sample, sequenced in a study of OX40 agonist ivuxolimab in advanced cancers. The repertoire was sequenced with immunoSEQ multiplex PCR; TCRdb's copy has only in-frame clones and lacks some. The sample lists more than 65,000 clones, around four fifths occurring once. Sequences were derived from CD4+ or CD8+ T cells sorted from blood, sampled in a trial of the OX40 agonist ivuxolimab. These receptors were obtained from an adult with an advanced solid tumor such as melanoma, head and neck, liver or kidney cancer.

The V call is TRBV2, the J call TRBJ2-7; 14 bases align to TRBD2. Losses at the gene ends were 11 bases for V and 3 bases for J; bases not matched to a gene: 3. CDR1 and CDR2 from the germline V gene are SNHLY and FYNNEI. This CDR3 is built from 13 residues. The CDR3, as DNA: TGTGCCGGGACTAGCGGGAGAGACTACGAGCAGTACTTC. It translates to CAGTSGRDYEQYF.

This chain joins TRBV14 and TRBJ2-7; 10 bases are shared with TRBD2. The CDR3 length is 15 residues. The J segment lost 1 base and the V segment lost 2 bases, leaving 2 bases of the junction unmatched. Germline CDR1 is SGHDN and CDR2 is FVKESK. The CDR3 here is CASSQLAGVSYEQYF. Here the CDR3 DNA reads TGTGCCAGCAGCCAACTAGCGGGAGTATCCTACGAGCAGTACTTC.

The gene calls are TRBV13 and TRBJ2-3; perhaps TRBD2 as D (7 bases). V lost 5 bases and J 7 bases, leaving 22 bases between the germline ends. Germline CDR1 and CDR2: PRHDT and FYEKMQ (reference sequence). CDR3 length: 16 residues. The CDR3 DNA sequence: TGTGCCAGCAGCCCCTTAGGGGGGGGAGAGGGGTATACGCAGTATTTT. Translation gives CASSPLGGGEGYTQYF.

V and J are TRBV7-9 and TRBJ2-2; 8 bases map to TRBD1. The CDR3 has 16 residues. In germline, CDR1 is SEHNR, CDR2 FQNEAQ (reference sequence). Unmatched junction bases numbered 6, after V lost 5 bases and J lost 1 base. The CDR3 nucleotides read TGTGCCAGCAGCCCCCGACAGGGGCGGAACACCGGGGAGCTGTTTTTT. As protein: CASSPRQGRNTGELFF. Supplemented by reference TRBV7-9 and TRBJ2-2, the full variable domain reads DTGVSQNPRHKITKRGQNVTFRCDPISEHNRLYWYRQTLGQGPEFLTYFQNEAQLEKSRLLSDRFSAERPKGSFSTLEIQRTEQGDSAMYLCASSPRQGRNTGELFFGEGSRLTVL.

The CDR3 DNA is TGTGCCAGCAGCTTTGAATCTACGCTAGCGGGAGTCACCGGGGAGCTGTTTTTT. Amino acid sequence: CASSFESTLAGVTGELFF. The rearrangement uses TRBV5-8 and TRBJ2-2; TRBD2 matches 10 bases. CDR1 is SGHTS and CDR2 is YDEGEE in the germline V gene. The V segment lost 2 bases and the J segment 4 bases; nucleotides outside the gene matches: 11. The CDR3 consists of 18 residues.

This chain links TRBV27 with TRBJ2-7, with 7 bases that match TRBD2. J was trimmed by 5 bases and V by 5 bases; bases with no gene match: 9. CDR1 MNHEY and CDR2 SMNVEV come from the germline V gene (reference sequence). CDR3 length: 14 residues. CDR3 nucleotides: TGTGCCAGCAGTGATACGGGGAGGGGCAACGAGCAGTACGTC. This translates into CASSDTGRGNEQYV.

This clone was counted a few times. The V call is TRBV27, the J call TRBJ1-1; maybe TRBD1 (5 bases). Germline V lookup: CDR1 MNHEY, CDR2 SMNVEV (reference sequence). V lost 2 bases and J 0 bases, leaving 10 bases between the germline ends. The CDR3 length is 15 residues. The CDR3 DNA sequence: TGTGCCAGCAGTTTAGGCGGCAGGGTGAACACTGAAGCTTTCTTT. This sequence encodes CASSLGGRVNTEAFF.

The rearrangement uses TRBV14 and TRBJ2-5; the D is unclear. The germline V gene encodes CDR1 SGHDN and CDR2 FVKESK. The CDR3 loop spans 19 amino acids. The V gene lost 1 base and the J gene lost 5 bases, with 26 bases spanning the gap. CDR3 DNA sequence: TGTGCCAGCAGCCAAGTTCGGTGGAACGTCCCCGGTCTGGAGGAGACCCAGTACTTC. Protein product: CASSQVRWNVPGLEETQYF.

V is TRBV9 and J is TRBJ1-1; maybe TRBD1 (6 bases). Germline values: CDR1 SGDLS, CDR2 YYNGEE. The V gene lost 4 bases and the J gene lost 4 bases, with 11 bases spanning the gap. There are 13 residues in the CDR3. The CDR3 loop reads CASSKGGGTEAFF. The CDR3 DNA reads TGTGCCAGCAGCAAGGGGGGTGGCACTGAAGCTTTCTTT.

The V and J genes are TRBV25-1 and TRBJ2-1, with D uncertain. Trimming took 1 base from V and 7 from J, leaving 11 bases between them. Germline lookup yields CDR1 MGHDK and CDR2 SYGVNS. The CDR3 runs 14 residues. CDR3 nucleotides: TGTGCCAGCAGTGAATTAGGTGAAGGGAATGAGCAGTTCTTC. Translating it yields CASSELGEGNEQFF.

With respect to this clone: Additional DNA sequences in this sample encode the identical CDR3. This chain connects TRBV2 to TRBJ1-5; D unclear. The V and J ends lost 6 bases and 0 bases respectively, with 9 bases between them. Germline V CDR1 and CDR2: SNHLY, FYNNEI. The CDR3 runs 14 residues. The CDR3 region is CASSADLSNQPQHF. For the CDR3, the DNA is TGTGCCAGCAGCGCGGACCTTAGCAATCAGCCCCAGCATTTT.

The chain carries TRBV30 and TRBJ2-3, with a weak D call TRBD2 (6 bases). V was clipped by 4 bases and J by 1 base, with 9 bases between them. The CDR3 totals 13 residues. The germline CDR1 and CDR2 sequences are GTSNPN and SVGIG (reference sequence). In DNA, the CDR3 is TGTGCCTGGACGGGGGTGCGCACAGATACGCAGTATTTT. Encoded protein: CAWTGVRTDTQYF.

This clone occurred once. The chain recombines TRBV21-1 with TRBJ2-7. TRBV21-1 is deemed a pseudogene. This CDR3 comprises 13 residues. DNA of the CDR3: TGTGCCAGCAGCAAAGAGGGCCGGGCCAGAGAGTACGTC. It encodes CASSKEGRAREYV.

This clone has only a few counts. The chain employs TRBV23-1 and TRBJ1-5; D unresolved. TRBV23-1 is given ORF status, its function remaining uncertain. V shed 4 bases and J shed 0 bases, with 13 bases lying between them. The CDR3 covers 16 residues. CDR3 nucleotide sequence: TGCGCCAGCAGTCCCCCGATCCCCCTTAGCAATCAGCCCCAGCATTTT. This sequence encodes CASSPPIPLSNQPQHF.

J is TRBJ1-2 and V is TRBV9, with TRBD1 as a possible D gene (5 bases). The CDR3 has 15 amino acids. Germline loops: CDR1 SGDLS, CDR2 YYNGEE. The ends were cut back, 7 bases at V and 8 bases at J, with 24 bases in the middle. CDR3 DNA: TGTGCCAGCGGCTTGGAGGGGAGAGGATTAGGGGGCTACACCTTC. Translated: CASGLEGRGLGGYTF.

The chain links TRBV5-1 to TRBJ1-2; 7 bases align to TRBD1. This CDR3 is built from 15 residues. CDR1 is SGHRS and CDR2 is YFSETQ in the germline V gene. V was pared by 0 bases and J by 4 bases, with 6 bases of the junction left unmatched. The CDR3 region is CASSLERGGGYGYTF. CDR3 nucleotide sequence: TGCGCCAGCAGCTTGGAGAGAGGGGGCGGCTATGGCTACACCTTC.